This T cell receptor beta chain is from a study of cytomegalovirus exposure and HLA in healthy donors. This clone was detected once. Only in-frame clones appear in the TCRdb table, and some are missing; sequencing was by immunoSEQ multiplex PCR. The data contain over 110,000 clones, approximately 86% of them singletons. The CDR3 consists of 16 residues. Germline CDR1 ENHRY, CDR2 SYGVKD. V shed 0 bases and J shed 0 bases, with 11 bases lying between them. The genes are TRBV10-3 and TRBJ1-1; a possible D gene is TRBD1 (6 bases). Sequenced sample: PBMCs. This sequence originates from a man between 18 and 29 years old in good health and CMV-seropositive. The CDR3 sequence is CAISESVGHLNTEAFF. CDR3 sequence (DNA): TGTGCCATCAGTGAGTCGGTGGGACACCTGAACACTGAAGCTTTCTTT.